This T cell receptor beta chain was recovered during a study of cytomegalovirus exposure and HLA in healthy donors. About the study: Early released data had about 80 million unique TCRs, all coming from HLA-typed donors. Findings and caveats of the study: Most TCR sequences proved rare, with some public TCRs found in many donors. The study labeled 164 TCR beta chains cytomegalovirus-associated. Follow-up analysis seemed to connect common viral pathogens with several of the most significant clusters identified.

The PCR ran on 60 Vbeta and 13 Jbeta primers. The repertoire was sequenced with immunoSEQ multiplex PCR; TCRdb's copy has only in-frame clones and lacks some. Here the sample spans roughly 180,000 clones, approximately 88% being singletons. J gave up 14 bases and V 7 bases, and 15 bases lay outside the gene matches. Looked up from germline, CDR1 is SNHLY and CDR2 is FYNNEI. The CDR3 is made up of 14 amino acids. Comment on this clone: Its cognate antigen is unknown.

Sequenced input: PBMCs. The receptor was isolated from a boy under 18 in good health and CMV-seronegative. The chain uses TRBV2 and TRBJ1-4; 8 nucleotides line up with TRBD1. The CDR3 nucleotides read TGTGCCAGCAATGGTAGGACAGGGTCCCGGGTGCTGTTTTTT. The encoded protein is CASNGRTGSRVLFF.